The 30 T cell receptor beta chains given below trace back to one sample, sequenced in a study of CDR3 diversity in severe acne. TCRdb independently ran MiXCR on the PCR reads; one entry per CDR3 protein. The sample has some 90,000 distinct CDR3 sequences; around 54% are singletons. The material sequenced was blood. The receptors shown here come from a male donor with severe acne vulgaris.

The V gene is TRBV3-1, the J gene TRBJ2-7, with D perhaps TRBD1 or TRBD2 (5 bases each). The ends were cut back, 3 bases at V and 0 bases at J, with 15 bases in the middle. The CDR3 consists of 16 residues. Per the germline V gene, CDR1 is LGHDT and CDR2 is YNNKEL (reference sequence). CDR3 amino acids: CASSHIATEISYEQYF. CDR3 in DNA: TGTGCCAGCAGCCATATAGCGACAGAGATCTCCTACGAGCAGTACTTC.

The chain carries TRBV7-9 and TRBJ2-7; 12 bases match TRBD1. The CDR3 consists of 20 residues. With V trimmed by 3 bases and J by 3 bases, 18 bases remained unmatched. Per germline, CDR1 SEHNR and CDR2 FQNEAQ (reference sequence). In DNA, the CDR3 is TGTGCCAGCAGCTTCCCAACCGGGACAGGGGGCGGAAATTCTAGCTACGAGCAGTACTTC. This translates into CASSFPTGTGGGNSSYEQYF.

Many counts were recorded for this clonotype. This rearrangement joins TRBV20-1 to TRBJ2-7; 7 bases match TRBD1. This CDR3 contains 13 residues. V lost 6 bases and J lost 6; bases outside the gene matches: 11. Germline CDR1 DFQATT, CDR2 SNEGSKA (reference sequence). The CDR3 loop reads CSAPRDSFSEQYF. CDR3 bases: TGCAGTGCGCCGAGGGACAGCTTCTCCGAGCAGTACTTC.

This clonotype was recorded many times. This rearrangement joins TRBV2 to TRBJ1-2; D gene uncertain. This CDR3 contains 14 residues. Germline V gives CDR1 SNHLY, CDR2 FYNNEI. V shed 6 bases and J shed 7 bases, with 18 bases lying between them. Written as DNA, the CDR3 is TGTGCCAGCAGGGGCCTGCCAGGCCGTTTTGGCTACACCTTC. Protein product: CASRGLPGRFGYTF.

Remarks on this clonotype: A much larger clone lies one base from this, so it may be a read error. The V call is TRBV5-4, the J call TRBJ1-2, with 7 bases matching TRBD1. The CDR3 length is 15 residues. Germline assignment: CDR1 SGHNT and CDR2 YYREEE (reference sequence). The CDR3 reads CASRTDRAANYVYTF. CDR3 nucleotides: TGTGCCAGCAGGACAGACAGGGCGGCTAACTATGTCTACACCTTC.

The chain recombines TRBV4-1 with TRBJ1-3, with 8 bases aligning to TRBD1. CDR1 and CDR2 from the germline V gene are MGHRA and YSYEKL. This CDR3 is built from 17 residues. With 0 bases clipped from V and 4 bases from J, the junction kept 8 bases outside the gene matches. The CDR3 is CASSQDSMTGDGNTIYF. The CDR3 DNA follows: TGCGCCAGCAGCCAAGACTCCATGACAGGGGACGGAAACACCATATATTTT.

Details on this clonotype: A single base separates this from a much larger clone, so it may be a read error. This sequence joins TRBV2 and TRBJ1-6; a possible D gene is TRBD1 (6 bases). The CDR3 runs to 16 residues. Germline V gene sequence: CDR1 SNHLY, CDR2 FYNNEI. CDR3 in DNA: TGTGCCAGCAGTGAAAGAAACAGGGTCGATAATTCACCCCTCTACTTT. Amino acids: CASSERNRVDNSPLYF.

CDR3 DNA: TGCGCCAGCAGGGAAGGACAGACTAACTATGGCTACACCTTC. Its translation is CASREGQTNYGYTF. J is TRBJ1-2 and V is TRBV5-1; D may be TRBD1 (6 bases). The CDR3 covers 14 residues. The germline gives CDR1 SGHRS, CDR2 YFSETQ. The V end was cut by 5 bases, the J end by 0 bases, with 11 bases between.

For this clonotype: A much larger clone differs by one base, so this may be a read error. CDR3 coding DNA: TGTGCCATCAGTGAACGCAGGGGGGGTAATGGCGATACGCGGTATTTT. Encoded protein: CAISERRGGNGDTRYF. This chain uses TRBV10-3 with TRBJ2-3; D may be TRBD1 or TRBD2 (7 bases each). The CDR3 is made up of 16 amino acids. Germline V gives CDR1 ENHRY, CDR2 SYGVKD.

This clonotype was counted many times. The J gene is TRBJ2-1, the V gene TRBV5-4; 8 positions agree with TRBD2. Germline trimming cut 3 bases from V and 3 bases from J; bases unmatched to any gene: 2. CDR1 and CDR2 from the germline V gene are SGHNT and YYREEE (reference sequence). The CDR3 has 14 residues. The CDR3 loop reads CASSWGTSYNEQFF. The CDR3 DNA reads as TGTGCCAGCAGCTGGGGGACTAGCTACAATGAGCAGTTCTTC.

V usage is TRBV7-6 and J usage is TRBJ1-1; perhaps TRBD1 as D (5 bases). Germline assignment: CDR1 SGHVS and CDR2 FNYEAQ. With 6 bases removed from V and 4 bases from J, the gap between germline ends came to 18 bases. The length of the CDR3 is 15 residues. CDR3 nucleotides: TGTGCCAGCAGTCATCCATTGGATGGGACCACTGAAGCTTTCTTT. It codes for CASSHPLDGTTEAFF.

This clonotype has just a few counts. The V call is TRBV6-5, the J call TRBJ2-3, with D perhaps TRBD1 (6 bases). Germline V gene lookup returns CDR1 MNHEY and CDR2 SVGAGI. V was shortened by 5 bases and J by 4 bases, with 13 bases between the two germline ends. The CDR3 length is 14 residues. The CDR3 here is CASSRTGPPDTQYF. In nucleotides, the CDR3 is TGTGCCAGCAGTCGAACAGGGCCTCCAGATACGCAGTATTTT.

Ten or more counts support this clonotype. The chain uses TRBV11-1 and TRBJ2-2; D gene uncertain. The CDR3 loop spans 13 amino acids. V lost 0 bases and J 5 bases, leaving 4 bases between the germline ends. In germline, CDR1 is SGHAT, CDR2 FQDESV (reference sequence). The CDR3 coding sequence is TGTGCCAGCAGCTTAGCGCCGACCGGGGAGCTGTTTTTT. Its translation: CASSLAPTGELFF.

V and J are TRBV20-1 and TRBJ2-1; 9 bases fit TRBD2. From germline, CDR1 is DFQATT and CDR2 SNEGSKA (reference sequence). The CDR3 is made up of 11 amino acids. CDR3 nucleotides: TGCAGCAGGACTAGCGACAATGAGCAGTTCTTC. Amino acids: CSRTSDNEQFF.

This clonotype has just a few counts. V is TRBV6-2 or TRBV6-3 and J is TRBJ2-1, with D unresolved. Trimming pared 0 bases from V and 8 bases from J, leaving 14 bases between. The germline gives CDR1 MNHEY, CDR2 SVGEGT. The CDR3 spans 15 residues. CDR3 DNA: TGTGCCAGCAGTTACTCTGAGGTAGCACCGTATGAGCAGTTCTTC. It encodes CASSYSEVAPYEQFF.

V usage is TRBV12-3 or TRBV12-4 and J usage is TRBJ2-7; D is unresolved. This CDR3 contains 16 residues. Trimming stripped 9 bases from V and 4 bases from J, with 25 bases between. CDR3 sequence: CASSPALPAQLYEQYF. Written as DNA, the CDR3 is TGTGCCAGTAGCCCAGCCCTACCAGCGCAACTTTACGAGCAGTACTTC.

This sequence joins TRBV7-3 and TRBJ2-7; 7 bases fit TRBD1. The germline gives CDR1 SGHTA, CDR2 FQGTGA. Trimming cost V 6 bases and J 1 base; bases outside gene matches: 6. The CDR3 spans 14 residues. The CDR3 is CASSSTGLSYEQYF. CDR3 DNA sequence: TGTGCCAGCAGTTCGACAGGGCTTTCCTACGAGCAGTACTTC.

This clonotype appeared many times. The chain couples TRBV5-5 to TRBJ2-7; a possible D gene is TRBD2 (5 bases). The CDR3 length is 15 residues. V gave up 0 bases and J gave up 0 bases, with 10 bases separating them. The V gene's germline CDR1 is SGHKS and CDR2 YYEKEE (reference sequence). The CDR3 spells CASSLAPGTSYEQYF. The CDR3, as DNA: TGTGCCAGCAGCTTGGCACCGGGAACCTCCTACGAGCAGTACTTC.

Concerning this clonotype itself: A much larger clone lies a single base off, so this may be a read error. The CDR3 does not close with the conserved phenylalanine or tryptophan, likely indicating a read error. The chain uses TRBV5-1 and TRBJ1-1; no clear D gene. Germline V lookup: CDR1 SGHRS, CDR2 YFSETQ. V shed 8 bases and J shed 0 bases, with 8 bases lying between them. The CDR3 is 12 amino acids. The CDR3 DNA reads TGCGCCAGTAGCCAGGTGAACACTGAAGCTTTCTCT. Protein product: CASSQVNTEAFS.

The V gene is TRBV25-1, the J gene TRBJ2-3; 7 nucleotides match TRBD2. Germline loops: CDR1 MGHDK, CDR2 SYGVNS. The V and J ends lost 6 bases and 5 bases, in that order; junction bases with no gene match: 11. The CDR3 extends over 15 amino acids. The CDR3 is CASSNRRLAVDTQYF. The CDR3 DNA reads TGTGCCAGCAGCAATCGGAGACTAGCAGTAGATACGCAGTATTTT.

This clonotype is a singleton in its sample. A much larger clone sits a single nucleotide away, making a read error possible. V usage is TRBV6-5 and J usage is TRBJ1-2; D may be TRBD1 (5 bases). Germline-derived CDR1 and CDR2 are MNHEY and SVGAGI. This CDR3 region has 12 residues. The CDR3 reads CASRDSFDGCTF. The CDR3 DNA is TGTGCCAGCAGAGACAGTTTCGACGGCTGCACCTTC.

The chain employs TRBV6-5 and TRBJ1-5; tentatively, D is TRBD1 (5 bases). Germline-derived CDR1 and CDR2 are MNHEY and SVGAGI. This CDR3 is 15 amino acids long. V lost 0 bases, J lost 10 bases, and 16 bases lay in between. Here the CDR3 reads CASSYSRQGAHPQHF. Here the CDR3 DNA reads TGTGCCAGCAGTTACTCGAGGCAGGGAGCACATCCCCAGCATTTT.

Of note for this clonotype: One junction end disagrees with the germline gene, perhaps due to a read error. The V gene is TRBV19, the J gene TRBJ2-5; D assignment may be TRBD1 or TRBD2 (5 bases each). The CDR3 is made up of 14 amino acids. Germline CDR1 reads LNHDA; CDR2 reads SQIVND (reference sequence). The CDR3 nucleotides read TGTGCCAGTAGTGAGGCCTCCGGGACGCCGACCGAGTACTTC. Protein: CASSEASGTPTEYF.

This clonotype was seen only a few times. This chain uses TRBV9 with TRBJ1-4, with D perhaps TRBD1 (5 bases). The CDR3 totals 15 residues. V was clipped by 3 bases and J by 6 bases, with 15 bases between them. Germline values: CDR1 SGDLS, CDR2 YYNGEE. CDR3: CASSAGNFMDEKLFF. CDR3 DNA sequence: TGTGCCAGCAGCGCAGGGAATTTCATGGATGAAAAACTGTTTTTT.

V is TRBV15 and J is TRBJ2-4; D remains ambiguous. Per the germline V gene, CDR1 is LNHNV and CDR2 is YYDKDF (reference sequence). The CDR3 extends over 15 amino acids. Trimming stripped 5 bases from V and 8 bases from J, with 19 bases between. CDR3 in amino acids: CATSWAGNYGYIQYF. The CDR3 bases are TGTGCCACCAGCTGGGCAGGAAACTATGGCTACATTCAGTACTTC.

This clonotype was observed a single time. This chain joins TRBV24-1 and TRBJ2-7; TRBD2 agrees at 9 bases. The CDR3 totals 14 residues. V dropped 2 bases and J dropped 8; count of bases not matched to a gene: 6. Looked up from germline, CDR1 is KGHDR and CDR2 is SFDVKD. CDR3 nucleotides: TGTGCCACCAGTGATTCGCGGGAGGGCCCCCAGCAGTACTTC. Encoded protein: CATSDSREGPQQYF.

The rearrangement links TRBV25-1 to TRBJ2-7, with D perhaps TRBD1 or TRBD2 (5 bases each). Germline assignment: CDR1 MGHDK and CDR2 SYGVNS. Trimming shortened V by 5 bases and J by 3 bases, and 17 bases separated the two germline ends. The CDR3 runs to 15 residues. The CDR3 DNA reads TGTGCCAGCAGTAACCGGGACCCCAACTACTACGAGCAGTACTTC. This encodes CASSNRDPNYYEQYF.

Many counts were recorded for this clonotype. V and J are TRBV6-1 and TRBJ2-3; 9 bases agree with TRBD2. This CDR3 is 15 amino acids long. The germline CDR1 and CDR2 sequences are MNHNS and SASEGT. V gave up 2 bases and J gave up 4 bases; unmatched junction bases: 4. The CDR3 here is CASSEKAGGPDTQYF. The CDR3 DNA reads TGTGCCAGCAGTGAAAAAGCGGGAGGCCCAGATACGCAGTATTTT.

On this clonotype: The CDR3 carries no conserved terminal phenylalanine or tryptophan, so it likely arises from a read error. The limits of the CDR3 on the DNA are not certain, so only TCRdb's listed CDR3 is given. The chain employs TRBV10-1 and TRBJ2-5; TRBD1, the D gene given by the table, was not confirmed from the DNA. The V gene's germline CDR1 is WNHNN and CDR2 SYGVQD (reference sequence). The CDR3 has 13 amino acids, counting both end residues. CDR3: CASGESRAETQCS.

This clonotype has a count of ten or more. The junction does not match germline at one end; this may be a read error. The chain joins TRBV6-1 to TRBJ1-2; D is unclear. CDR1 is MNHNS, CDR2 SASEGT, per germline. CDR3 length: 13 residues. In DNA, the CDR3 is TGTGCCAGCAGCGAAGGACGGTCCTATGGCTACACCTTC. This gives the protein CASSEGRSYGYTF.